This is a list of T cell receptor beta chains from one sample in a study of vaccination and CD4 T cells after COVID-19. No antigens are known for them. From the PCR reads, TCRdb called clonotypes with MiXCR, one entry per CDR3 protein. The top ten hold 28% of the sample, which has several thousand distinct CDR3 sequences, roughly 34% seen once. Sample: CD4+ T cells from blood, cultured in vitro. The origin of the receptors is a human donor in good health. Both conserved end residues are part of each CDR3. The order of the fields is CDR3 DNA, CDR3 protein, J gene, D gene, clone size, V gene. The D gene is left open where the match is weak. A row's size may be missing; if present it is once, few, many or a size class.

DNA: TGTGCCAGCAGGGCAGGACAGCCTGGGGGGTTGTTTTTT
CDR3: CASRAGQPGGLFF
J: TRBJ2-2
D: -
size: -
V: TRBV6-1

DNA: TGTGCCACCAGCTTTATCCCAGGGCAAGGAAACACCGGGGAGCTGTTTTTT
CDR3: CATSFIPGQGNTGELFF
J: TRBJ2-2
D: -
size: few
V: TRBV15

DNA: TGTGCCAGCTCACTTACCAGCGGGACAGTCTTTTTACCCCTCCACTTT
CDR3: CASSLTSGTVFLPLHF
J: TRBJ1-6
D: TRBD1
size: few
V: TRBV18

DNA: TGTGCCAGCAGCTTCTCCAGCCCCATGAACACTGAAGCTTTCTTT
CDR3: CASSFSSPMNTEAFF
J: TRBJ1-1
D: -
size: few
V: TRBV11-1

DNA: TGTGCCAGCAGCCCCACGACGGTTAACACTGAAGCTTTCTTT
CDR3: CASSPTTVNTEAFF
J: TRBJ1-1
D: -
size: few
V: TRBV5-8

DNA: TGTGCCAGCAGCTTAAGCAGTCCCACTGAAGCTTTCTTT
CDR3: CASSLSSPTEAFF
J: TRBJ1-1
D: -
size: few
V: TRBV7-9

DNA: TGTGCCAGCTCACCCGGACAGGATGGCTACACCTTC
CDR3: CASSPGQDGYTF
J: TRBJ1-2
D: TRBD1
size: -
V: TRBV18

DNA: TGTGCCAGCATGCGGGGGCACAGCACAGATACGCAGTATTTT
CDR3: CASMRGHSTDTQYF
J: TRBJ2-3
D: -
size: -
V: TRBV12-3/TRBV12-4

DNA: TGTGCCTGGAGTCGGACAGGGGACACTGAAGCTTTCTTT
CDR3: CAWSRTGDTEAFF
J: TRBJ1-1
D: TRBD1
size: -
V: TRBV30

DNA: TGTGCCAGCAGAGAGACAGGGCCGGGAGAGACCCAGTACTTC
CDR3: CASRETGPGETQYF
J: TRBJ2-5
D: TRBD1
size: -
V: TRBV25-1

DNA: TGTGCCAGCAGCACCTACTTAGCCAATGAGCAGTTCTTC
CDR3: CASSTYLANEQFF
J: TRBJ2-1
D: -
size: large
V: TRBV7-2

DNA: TGTGCCAGCAGTGAAACCCACGGAAACACCATATATTTT
CDR3: CASSETHGNTIYF
J: TRBJ1-3
D: -
size: -
V: TRBV2

DNA: TGTGCCAGCAGCTCCCAATCTAACTATGGCTACACCTTC
CDR3: CASSSQSNYGYTF
J: TRBJ1-2
D: -
size: few
V: TRBV11-2

DNA: TGTGCCAGCAGTCCTCAGATTAGCACAGATACGCAGTATTTT
CDR3: CASSPQISTDTQYF
J: TRBJ2-3
D: -
size: -
V: TRBV7-9

DNA: TGTGCCAGCAGCTTAGGGGAGGGGTTTGGAGAGACCCAGTACTTC
CDR3: CASSLGEGFGETQYF
J: TRBJ2-5
D: TRBD2
size: few
V: TRBV7-9

DNA: TGTGCCAGCAGCTCCAGGGAATTCGCGCAGTATTTT
CDR3: CASSSREFAQYF
J: TRBJ2-3
D: -
size: -
V: TRBV7-2

DNA: TGCAGCGTTGCTCACCAGTCTGACTATGGCTACACCTTC
CDR3: CSVAHQSDYGYTF
J: TRBJ1-2
D: -
size: -
V: TRBV29-1

DNA: TGCAGTGCTAGACCTGAAGCTTTCTTT
CDR3: CSARPEAFF
J: TRBJ1-1
D: -
size: -
V: TRBV20-1

DNA: TGTGCTAACAGCTCTGAACCGGACAGTCCTAATTCACCCCTCCACTTT
CDR3: CANSSEPDSPNSPLHF
J: TRBJ1-6
D: -
size: -
V: TRBV7-6

DNA: TGTGCCAGCACTCAGACAGGGACGGGCGCAGATACGCAGTATTTT
CDR3: CASTQTGTGADTQYF
J: TRBJ2-3
D: TRBD1
size: -
V: TRBV6-1

DNA: TGTGCCAGCAGCCCTTCCTTACCGGGACTAGCGGTACTGGGGACCCAGTACTTC
CDR3: CASSPSLPGLAVLGTQYF
J: TRBJ2-5
D: TRBD2
size: -
V: TRBV5-8